The 27 T cell receptor beta chains reported below all come from one sample, sequenced in a study of blood T cells in healthy people across ages. Together with a sample-barcoded 5' primer, a J-beta primer mix was included in a second PCR lasting about 7 to 12 cycles. From the 5' RACE reads, TCRdb called clonotypes with MiXCR, one entry per CDR3 protein. The table lists about 1.5 million distinct CDR3 sequences, about 40% of them singletons. The sequenced material came from blood. All receptors derive from a young woman in good health.

This chain joins TRBV6-5 and TRBJ2-3; 12 bases line up with TRBD2. The J segment lost 0 bases and the V segment lost 2 bases, leaving 6 bases of the junction unmatched. The germline gives CDR1 MNHEY, CDR2 SVGAGI. The CDR3 runs 18 residues. The CDR3 DNA follows: TGTGCCAGCAGTTACCCTAGCGGGAGGGCTGCAAGCACAGATACGCAGTATTTT. This sequence encodes CASSYPSGRAASTDTQYF.

This clonotype was counted a few times. The V gene is TRBV24-1, the J gene TRBJ2-5; no reliable D call. Germline loops: CDR1 KGHDR, CDR2 SFDVKD. Deletions cut 5 bases from V and 2 bases from J, with 8 bases between. The CDR3 runs to 13 residues. The CDR3 region is CATSGAGQETQYF. CDR3 coding DNA: TGTGCCACCAGTGGGGCAGGACAAGAGACCCAGTACTTC.

The V call is TRBV7-8, the J call TRBJ2-2; the D is unclear. V lost 1 base to trimming and J lost 4 bases, with 16 bases between them. The CDR3 runs to 17 residues. The V gene's germline CDR1 is SGHVS and CDR2 FQNEAQ. The CDR3 coding sequence is TGTGCCAGCAGCTTAGTCCCTTCAGTCGTGGGCACCGGGGAGCTGTTTTTT. Translated: CASSLVPSVVGTGELFF.

This clonotype was seen a few times. The V call is TRBV10-3, the J call TRBJ2-3, with 9 nucleotides matching TRBD1. The CDR3 totals 15 residues. Germline V gives CDR1 ENHRY, CDR2 SYGVKD. V was clipped by 10 bases and J by 4 bases; unmatched bases: 12. This chain's CDR3 is CASGTGQRSADTQYF. The CDR3 DNA reads TGTGCCAGCGGGACAGGGCAGAGGTCGGCAGATACGCAGTATTTT.

Only a few counts were recorded for this clonotype. The genes are TRBV29-1 and TRBJ2-7; no firm D call. The CDR3 covers 10 residues. Germline CDR1 SQVTM, CDR2 ANQGSEA. Trimming shortened V by 1 base and J by 7 bases, and 5 bases separated the two germline ends. CDR3 in amino acids: CSVEGEEQYF. CDR3 nucleotide sequence: TGCAGCGTTGAAGGCGAGGAGCAGTACTTC.

The V call is TRBV20-1, the J call TRBJ1-5, with TRBD1 identical over 9 bases. CDR3 length: 13 residues. The J segment lost 10 bases and the V segment lost 3 bases, leaving 7 bases of the junction unmatched. In germline, CDR1 is DFQATT, CDR2 SNEGSKA (reference sequence). The CDR3 sequence is CSASEDRGVPQHF. CDR3 sequence (DNA): TGCAGTGCTAGTGAGGACAGGGGAGTTCCCCAGCATTTT.

The DNA for the CDR3 is TGCAGCGTTGTATATATGGCAGTCCAAGAGACCCAGTACTTC. Its translation is CSVVYMAVQETQYF. The V call is TRBV29-1, the J call TRBJ2-5; D gene ambiguous. Germline CDR1 SQVTM, CDR2 ANQGSEA. The CDR3 contains 14 residues. V was cut by 4 bases and J by 1 base, with 13 bases left in between.

This clonotype appeared a few times. The chain is built from TRBV10-3 and TRBJ1-2; 8 bases map to TRBD1. Germline CDR1 is ENHRY and CDR2 is SYGVKD. V shed 8 bases and J 4 bases; nucleotides not matched to a gene: 15. This CDR3 is built from 16 residues. The CDR3: CAILAGQAAGAYGYTF. The CDR3 region has the DNA TGTGCCATCCTCGCGGGACAGGCCGCCGGAGCCTATGGCTACACCTTC.

The chain joins TRBV6-5 to TRBJ2-1, with TRBD2 matching 7 bases. This CDR3 comprises 16 residues. Unmatched junction bases numbered 21, after V lost 6 bases and J lost 13 bases. Per germline, CDR1 MNHEY and CDR2 SVGAGI. The CDR3 bases are TGTGCCAGCAGCTACCGGACTAGACAAATTCAAGAGACCCAGTTCTTC. This codes for CASSYRTRQIQETQFF.

J is TRBJ1-1 and V is TRBV7-9; TRBD1 is a possible D gene (6 bases). Germline V gene data show CDR1 as SEHNR and CDR2 as FQNEAQ (reference sequence). Trimming removed 6 bases at V and 3 bases at J, with 14 bases between. The CDR3 consists of 14 residues. The chain's CDR3 is CASSQGGKDTEAFF. The CDR3 DNA reads TGTGCCAGCAGTCAAGGGGGAAAGGACACTGAAGCTTTCTTT. The full variable domain, its missing parts supplied by reference TRBV7-9 and TRBJ1-1, is DTGVSQNPRHKITKRGQNVTFRCDPISEHNRLYWYRQTLGQGPEFLTYFQNEAQLEKSRLLSDRFSAERPKGSFSTLEIQRTEQGDSAMYLCASSQGGKDTEAFFGQGTRLTVV.

V is TRBV12-3 or TRBV12-4 and J is TRBJ2-7; the D is unclear. The CDR3 has 16 amino acids. V gave up 6 bases and J gave up 0 bases, with 18 bases separating them. For the CDR3, the DNA is TGTGCCAGCAGCCCGGGCCCTAGTAGGTCCTCCTACGAGCAGTACTTC. Translation: CASSPGPSRSSYEQYF.

In this sample, this clonotype turned up a few times. The rearrangement joins TRBV5-6 to TRBJ2-1, with D tentatively TRBD1 (6 bases). Germline CDR1 SGHDT, CDR2 YYEEEE. V was shortened by 4 bases and J by 2 bases, with 13 bases between the two germline ends. CDR3 length: 15 amino acids. Here the CDR3 DNA reads TGTGCCAGCAGCAGAGAGGACAGTGCCTACAATGAGCAGTTCTTC. Translating it yields CASSREDSAYNEQFF.

The table lists this clonotype with many counts. This chain uses TRBV20-1 with TRBJ2-4; D remains unclear. The CDR3 runs 14 residues. Trimming removed 7 bases from V and 1 base from J, with 14 bases in between. Germline CDR1 is DFQATT and CDR2 is SNEGSKA (reference sequence). CDR3 region: CSVRSTPAKNIQYF. Written as DNA, the CDR3 is TGCAGTGTCAGATCAACTCCGGCCAAAAACATTCAGTACTTC.

The chain joins TRBV27 to TRBJ1-2; 7 bases are shared with TRBD1. The junction had 7 bases not matched to a gene; V was cut back by 3 bases and J by 0 bases. This CDR3 has 16 residues. Germline values: CDR1 MNHEY, CDR2 SMNVEV (reference sequence). The CDR3 DNA follows: TGTGCCAGCAGTTTGGACTGGGACAGAGCTAACTATGGCTACACCTTC. Translation gives CASSLDWDRANYGYTF.

Regarding this clonotype: One junction end disagrees with the germline gene, perhaps due to a read error. The chain employs TRBV2 and TRBJ1-2; D unresolved. Germline CDR1 SNHLY, CDR2 FYNNEI. This CDR3 has 13 amino acids. CDR3 coding DNA: TGTGCCAGCAAGACCCACAGTAACGATGGCTACACCTTC. This translates into CASKTHSNDGYTF.

The V and J genes are TRBV7-8 and TRBJ2-1, with D possibly being TRBD1 (6 bases). From germline, CDR1 is SGHVS and CDR2 FQNEAQ. Deletions cut 3 bases from V and 8 bases from J, with 11 bases between. The CDR3 spans 13 residues. CDR3 in amino acids: CASSLRGTHEQFF. The CDR3 coding sequence is TGTGCCAGCAGCTTGAGGGGGACCCATGAGCAGTTCTTC.

The chain links TRBV6-6 to TRBJ1-1; 7 bases align to TRBD1. J lost 11 bases, V lost 6 bases, and 12 bases had no gene match. Looked up from germline, CDR1 is MNHNY and CDR2 is SVGAGI (reference sequence). There are 13 residues in the CDR3. CDR3 region: CASSPRGGGDAFF. The CDR3 nucleotides read TGTGCCAGCAGCCCCCGGGGAGGGGGCGATGCTTTCTTT.

This clonotype was found a few times. The chain joins TRBV2 to TRBJ2-5, with 10 positions matching TRBD2. This CDR3 is built from 17 residues. The J segment lost 7 bases and the V segment lost 4 bases, leaving 15 bases of the junction unmatched. Germline assignment: CDR1 SNHLY and CDR2 FYNNEI. CDR3 coding DNA: TGTGCCAGCAGTGTTGTAGCGGGGGGACTCGTGACGGGGACCCAGTACTTC. This translates into CASSVVAGGLVTGTQYF.

There are a few counts of this clonotype. The chain recombines TRBV20-1 with TRBJ2-7, with TRBD1 identical over 7 bases. The CDR3 is 13 residues long. The V gene's germline CDR1 is DFQATT and CDR2 SNEGSKA (reference sequence). Trimming cost V 5 bases and J 1 base; bases outside gene matches: 5. The CDR3 loop is CSAPGTESYEQYF. The CDR3 DNA reads as TGCAGTGCTCCCGGGACAGAGTCCTACGAGCAGTACTTC.

This chain links TRBV14 with TRBJ2-1; TRBD1 might be the D (6 bases). In germline, CDR1 is SGHDN, CDR2 FVKESK. The CDR3 length is 14 residues. Trimming pared 3 bases from V and 4 bases from J, leaving 10 bases between. CDR3 sequence (DNA): TGTGCCAGCAGCCATCTAGGGGGTTACAATGAGCAGTTCTTC. Translated, it gives CASSHLGGYNEQFF.

CDR3 in DNA: TGTGCCAGCATCAGACATTTGAACACTGAAGCTTTCTTT. Its translation: CASIRHLNTEAFF. V gene TRBV6-2 or TRBV6-3 combines with J gene TRBJ1-1; D gene unclear. Germline V gene lookup returns CDR1 MNHEY and CDR2 SVGEGT. V gave up 7 bases and J gave up 0 bases, with 9 bases separating them. The CDR3 has 13 residues.

In DNA form, the CDR3 reads TGTGCCAGTAGTATACCTAGCGGGAGGAGCCTGGGTGAGCAGTTCTTC. Encoded protein: CASSIPSGRSLGEQFF. The chain combines TRBV19 with TRBJ2-1; 11 bases fit TRBD2. Trimming at V came to 2 bases and at J to 9 bases, leaving 9 bases not matched to a gene. Germline CDR1 reads LNHDA; CDR2 reads SQIVND (reference sequence). The CDR3 consists of 16 residues.

This chain connects TRBV7-2 to TRBJ1-5; 9 bases fit TRBD1. The CDR3 has 17 amino acids. The trim removed 5 bases at V and 1 base at J, leaving 9 bases unmatched. Germline V gene lookup returns CDR1 SGHTA and CDR2 FQGNSA. CDR3 residues: CASSRGGTGLSNQPQHF. DNA of the CDR3: TGTGCCAGCAGCCGGGGGGGGACAGGGCTAAGCAATCAGCCCCAGCATTTT.

V and J are TRBV21-1 and TRBJ2-3; the tabulated D call, TRBD2, remains unverified against the DNA. TRBV21-1 is deemed a pseudogene. This CDR3 has 17 amino acids. CDR3 residues: CASSKERAGSRTDTQYF. The CDR3 coding sequence is TGTGCCAGCAGCAAAGAACGGGCGGGATCCCGCACAGATACGCAGTATTTT.

The chain uses TRBV6-6 and TRBJ1-2; no firm D call. Per germline, CDR1 MNHNY and CDR2 SVGAGI (reference sequence). The V end lost 2 bases, the J end lost 2 bases, and 12 bases lay between the germline ends. The CDR3 extends over 15 amino acids. The CDR3 protein is CASSYVVGDNYGYTF. In DNA form, the CDR3 reads TGTGCCAGCAGTTACGTTGTTGGTGACAACTATGGCTACACCTTC.

The J gene is TRBJ2-7, the V gene TRBV5-6; D is uncertain. The V end lost 4 bases, the J end lost 2 bases, and 10 bases lay between the germline ends. The germline gives CDR1 SGHDT, CDR2 YYEEEE. This CDR3 has 13 residues. CDR3 sequence reads: CASSRSKTYEQYF. The CDR3 DNA sequence: TGTGCCAGCAGCCGCAGTAAGACCTACGAGCAGTACTTC.

In its sample, this clonotype was seen a few times. This chain uses TRBV29-1 with TRBJ2-1; D gene uncertain. The end of the DNA is better explained by TRBJ2-7, so the J call may be wrong. CDR1 SQVTM and CDR2 ANQGSEA come from the germline V gene. The CDR3 has 12 residues. CDR3 region: CSVEDLYNEQYF. The CDR3 coding sequence is TGCAGCGTTGAAGACCTCTACAATGAGCAGTACTTC.